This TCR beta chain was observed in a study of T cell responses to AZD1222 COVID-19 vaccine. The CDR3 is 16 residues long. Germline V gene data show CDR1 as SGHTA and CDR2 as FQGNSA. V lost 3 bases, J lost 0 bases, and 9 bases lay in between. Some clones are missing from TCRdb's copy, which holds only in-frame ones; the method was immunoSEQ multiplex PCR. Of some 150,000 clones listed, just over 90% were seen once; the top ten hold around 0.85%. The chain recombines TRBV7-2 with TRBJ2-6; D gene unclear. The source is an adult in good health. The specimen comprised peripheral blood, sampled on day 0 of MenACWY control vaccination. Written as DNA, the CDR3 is TGTGCCAGCAGCTTGGGCTCAGGCTCTGGGGCCAACGTCCTGACTTTC. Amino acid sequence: CASSLGSGSGANVLTF.